The source of this T cell receptor beta chain is a study of shared clonotypes between healthy human individuals. Study background: The donors, two women and a few men, were aged 18 to 49. CD4 naive and CD4 memory each took three plates per donor, while CD8 naive took two and CD8 memory one. Study-level points and caveats: Exclusively blood specimens were collected; tissue repertoires likely differ. The authors expected sequencing depth to affect clonotype sharing among donors.

The data were produced by immunoSEQ multiplex PCR, yet TCRdb's version contains in-frame clones alone and is incomplete. The sample consists of around 330,000 clones, 74% of them appearing once. On this clone itself: Its antigen is currently unknown.

Germline V gives CDR1 SEHNR, CDR2 FQNEAQ (reference sequence). The CDR3 consists of 13 residues. Trimming removed 3 bases from V and 3 bases from J, with 8 bases in between. The rearrangement joins TRBV7-9 to TRBJ1-1; no reliable D call. This TCR was recovered from a man aged 25-40 years in good health. Sequencing was performed on memory CD4+ T cells sorted from blood. As to subset: CD45RA-negative fraction. CDR3 in amino acids: CASSFLRDTEAFF. Here the CDR3 DNA reads TGTGCCAGCAGCTTTTTACGGGACACTGAAGCTTTCTTT. Full variable domain (remainder filled in from reference TRBV7-9 and TRBJ1-1): DTGVSQNPRHKITKRGQNVTFRCDPISEHNRLYWYRQTLGQGPEFLTYFQNEAQLEKSRLLSDRFSAERPKGSFSTLEIQRTEQGDSAMYLCASSFLRDTEAFFGQGTRLTVV.